This T cell receptor (beta chain) stems from a study of shared clonotypes between healthy human individuals. The DNA input per sorted-subset replicate PCR was 150 to 200 ng, corresponding to some 33,000 T cell genomes. Method: immunoSEQ multiplex PCR; TCRdb's copy keeps in-frame clones and lacks some. This table holds approximately 940,000 clones, approximately 80% found once. This clone was found many times. The antigen is undetermined. Findings of the study overall: Generation probabilities of non-shared clonotypes were lower (relative to those shared by all four donors).

The germline gives CDR1 MGHRA, CDR2 YSYEKL. Between the trimmed V and J ends, which lost 5 bases and 0 bases, there was a span of 14 bases. CDR3 length: 17 amino acids. This chain connects TRBV4-1 to TRBJ2-6, with D tentatively TRBD2 (6 bases). The origin of this receptor is a man aged 18 to 29 in good health. Sample: memory CD4+ T cells sorted from blood. The subset: CD45RA-negative fraction. CDR3 amino acids: CASSTRTDYSGANVLTF. Written as DNA, the CDR3 is TGCGCCAGCAGCACTCGGACGGACTACTCTGGGGCCAACGTCCTGACTTTC.